This T cell receptor (beta chain) was sequenced in a study of cytomegalovirus exposure and HLA in healthy donors. In the study overall: Drawn from HLA-typed donors, around 85 million unique TCRs were held in an early data release. Clustering assigned 81% of the roughly 430 genotyped donors to the Caucasian-associated ancestry cluster. Study-wide points: Some V segments could not be told apart, so they were left out, TRBV6-2 and TRBV6-3 among them.

The study ran its PCR with 60 Vbeta and 13 Jbeta primers. Clones were read by immunoSEQ multiplex PCR, and TCRdb kept only the in-frame ones, dropping some. The sample carries some 90,000 clones, about two thirds recorded once. The CDR3 contains 18 residues. V shed 3 bases, J shed 0 bases, and the junction held 10 bases outside the gene matches. Germline V lookup: CDR1 LGHNT, CDR2 FRNRAP. To note about this clone: Its antigen is not identified.

This chain uses TRBV12-5 with TRBJ2-3; TRBD2 agrees at 9 bases. The clonotype was recovered from a man aged 55-75 years in good health and CMV-seronegative. The specimen was PBMCs. The CDR3: CASGFISGGRLSTDTQYF. The CDR3 bases are TGTGCTAGTGGTTTTATAAGCGGGGGGCGACTAAGCACAGATACGCAGTATTTT.